This T cell receptor (beta chain) was recorded in a study of identical twins. Findings of the study overall: For cord blood, abundant beta clonotypes had fewer insertions, unlike memory repertoires, which showed none.

cDNA carried unique molecular identifiers, and a universal primer site was added by template switching. Using its own MiXCR run on the 5' RACE reads, TCRdb lists one record per CDR3 protein. This sample has 570,000 or so distinct CDR3 sequences, with just under 10% found just once. About this clonotype: Antigen unknown.

Trimming stripped 1 base from V and 2 bases from J, with 15 bases between. This CDR3 is 16 amino acids long. Germline assignment: CDR1 LGHNA and CDR2 YNFKEQ. This sample was also put to use in a study of yellow fever vaccine responses in identical twins.

The sequence was collected from a woman in her late teens or twenties in good health. The chain combines TRBV4-2 with TRBJ2-7; TRBD1 might be the D (5 bases). What was sequenced was PBMCs. DNA for the CDR3: TGTGCCAGCAGCCAAGTTGGCAGGGTTCCAACCTACGAGCAGTACTTC. Translating it yields CASSQVGRVPTYEQYF.